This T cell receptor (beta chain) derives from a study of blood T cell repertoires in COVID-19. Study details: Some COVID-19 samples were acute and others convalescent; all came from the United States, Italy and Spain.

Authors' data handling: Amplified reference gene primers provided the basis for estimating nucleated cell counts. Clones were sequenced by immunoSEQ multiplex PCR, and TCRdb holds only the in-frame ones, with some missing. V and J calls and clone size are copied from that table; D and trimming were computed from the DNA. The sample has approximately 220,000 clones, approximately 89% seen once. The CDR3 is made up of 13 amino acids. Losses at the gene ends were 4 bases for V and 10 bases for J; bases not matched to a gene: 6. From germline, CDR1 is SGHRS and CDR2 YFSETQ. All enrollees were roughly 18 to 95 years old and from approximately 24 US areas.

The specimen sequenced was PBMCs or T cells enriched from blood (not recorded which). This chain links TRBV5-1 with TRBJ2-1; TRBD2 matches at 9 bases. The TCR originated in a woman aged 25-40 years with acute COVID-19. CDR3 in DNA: TGCGCCAGCAGCCCGCGGGGGGGCCGCGAGCAGTTCTTC. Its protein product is CASSPRGGREQFF.